This T cell receptor (beta chain) originates from a study of blood T cell repertoires in COVID-19. The overall study: T cells, B-cell-depleted T cells, or PBMCs supplied cDNA or gDNA.

CDR3 length: 13 residues. CDR1 is MNHEY, CDR2 SMNVEV, per germline (reference sequence). V was cut by 6 bases and J by 6 bases, with 12 bases left in between. TCRdb's copy holds only in-frame clones and misses some; the assay was immunoSEQ multiplex PCR. Of 410,000 or so clones in the sample, 70% to 90% were seen once. The specimen sequenced was peripheral blood. The gene calls are TRBV27 and TRBJ2-1; tentative D call: TRBD2 (6 bases). The TCR originated in a woman aged 30 to 39 with active or convalescent COVID-19. In nucleotides, the CDR3 is TGTGCCAGCAGCCGGGCTAGCGTCAATGAGCAGTTCTTC. Translated, it gives CASSRASVNEQFF.